Below, one TCR beta chain is given with its context. The entry originates in a study of cytomegalovirus exposure and HLA in healthy donors. Whole-study context: Unique TCRs from HLA-typed donors, 65 million to 85 million of them, were held in an early data release.

With 60 Vbeta and 13 Jbeta primers, the PCR was carried out. Clones were sequenced by immunoSEQ multiplex PCR, and TCRdb holds only the in-frame ones, with some missing. Of about 150,000 clones in the sample, over 65% are singletons; the top ten hold 2.1%. The V gene lost 4 bases and the J gene lost 4 bases, with 18 bases spanning the gap. CDR1 and CDR2 from the germline V gene are SGHRS and YFSETQ. The CDR3 has 15 residues. The rearrangement joins TRBV5-1 to TRBJ2-7; D possibly corresponds to TRBD2 (6 bases). Sequencing was done on a sample of PBMCs. This receptor was taken from a man in his thirties or forties in good health and CMV-seronegative. The CDR3 loop is CASSNPGLVQYEQYF. The CDR3 nucleotides read TGCGCCAGCAGCAACCCGGGACTGGTCCAGTACGAGCAGTACTTC.